Shown below are 11 T cell receptor beta chains from a single sample sequenced in a study of blood T cell repertoires in COVID-19. Sequencing was performed with immunoSEQ multiplex PCR; in TCRdb, only in-frame clones are kept and a portion is missing. The sample lists around 200,000 clones, around four fifths occurring once. Material: peripheral blood. All receptors come from a man aged 45-65 years with active or convalescent COVID-19.

This chain links TRBV11-2 with TRBJ1-2; TRBD1 agrees at 8 bases. Trimming at V came to 1 base and at J to 7 bases, leaving 2 bases not matched to a gene. Germline CDR1 SGHAT, CDR2 FQNNGV. The CDR3 has 13 residues. The CDR3: CASSLADRAGYTF. The DNA for the CDR3 is TGTGCCAGCAGCTTAGCGGACAGGGCTGGCTACACCTTC.

This clone appeared a few times. The gene calls are TRBV7-9 and TRBJ1-1; 7 bases match TRBD1. This CDR3 is 13 amino acids long. V lost 5 bases and J lost 7; bases outside the gene matches: 7. Germline V gene sequence: CDR1 SEHNR, CDR2 FQNEAQ (reference sequence). CDR3 loop: CASSLRTGFEAFF. Here the CDR3 DNA reads TGTGCCAGCAGCCTACGGACAGGATTTGAAGCTTTCTTT.

The V call is TRBV9, the J call TRBJ2-3, with D uncertain. V dropped 0 bases and J dropped 1 base, with 15 bases sitting between them. This CDR3 has 17 residues. Looked up from germline, CDR1 is SGDLS and CDR2 is YYNGEE. DNA for the CDR3: TGTGCCAGCAGCGTAGCTGACGCCAGAGGCGGCACAGATACGCAGTATTTT. Protein product: CASSVADARGGTDTQYF.

This rearrangement joins TRBV11-1 to TRBJ1-5; D remains unclear. The CDR3 is 12 residues long. V was clipped by 6 bases and J by 7 bases, with 10 bases between them. The germline V gene has CDR1 SGHAT and CDR2 FQDESV (reference sequence). The CDR3: CASSPGRQPQHF. CDR3 DNA: TGTGCCAGCAGTCCCGGGAGGCAGCCCCAGCATTTT.

The V and J genes are TRBV6-5 and TRBJ2-3; weak D call: TRBD2 (6 bases). The CDR3 is 12 residues long. Trimming shortened V by 0 bases and J by 8 bases, and 6 bases separated the two germline ends. The germline gives CDR1 MNHEY, CDR2 SVGAGI. The CDR3 sequence: CASSYSGGTQYF. DNA for the CDR3: TGTGCCAGCAGTTACTCGGGGGGTACGCAGTATTTT.

This clone turned up a few times. Within the sample, other DNA sequences also encode this same CDR3. The chain couples TRBV28 to TRBJ1-4; D might be TRBD1 (5 bases). The CDR3 totals 13 residues. Germline CDR1 reads MDHEN; CDR2 reads SYDVKM. V lost 2 bases to trimming and J lost 8 bases, with 9 bases between them. The DNA for the CDR3 is TGTGCCAGCAGTTTAGCGGGGCGCGAAAAACTGTTTTTT. It specifies CASSLAGREKLFF.

To note about this clone: Other nucleotide sequences from this sample produce the same CDR3. The J gene is TRBJ1-1, the V gene TRBV9; perhaps TRBD1 as D (6 bases). CDR1 and CDR2 from the germline V gene are SGDLS and YYNGEE. The germline V and J ends were trimmed by 4 bases and 1 base, with 14 bases remaining between them. The CDR3 consists of 15 residues. CDR3 sequence: CASSPTGTPNTEAFF. The CDR3 region has the DNA TGTGCCAGCAGCCCAACAGGGACACCGAACACTGAAGCTTTCTTT.

As DNA, the CDR3 is TGTGCCAGTAGTATTACTTCCGGGACAGAACACCTCTATGGCTACACCTTC. This sequence encodes CASSITSGTEHLYGYTF. The V call is TRBV19, the J call TRBJ1-2, with 7 bases lining up with TRBD1. This CDR3 is 17 amino acids long. CDR1 is LNHDA, CDR2 SQIVND, per germline (reference sequence). The V gene end was trimmed by 3 bases and the J gene end by 4 bases; junction bases not matched to a gene: 14.

The rearrangement uses TRBV28 and TRBJ2-7; 13 bases are a match to TRBD2. The V segment lost 6 bases and the J segment 2 bases; nucleotides outside the gene matches: 7. This CDR3 has 16 residues. The germline CDR1 and CDR2 sequences are MDHEN and SYDVKM. The DNA of the CDR3 is TGTGCCAGCAGCCCCTGGACTAGCGGGAGCCCCTACGAGCAGTACTTC. This encodes CASSPWTSGSPYEQYF.

The chain couples TRBV28 to TRBJ1-1; the D gene is possibly TRBD1 (6 bases). The V and J ends lost 2 bases and 8 bases respectively, with 18 bases between them. Germline CDR1 is MDHEN and CDR2 is SYDVKM. CDR3 length: 15 residues. In nucleotides, the CDR3 is TGTGCCAGCAGTTTACCATGGACAGAGCCCCTGGAAGCTTTCTTT. Encoded protein: CASSLPWTEPLEAFF.

The chain combines TRBV5-5 with TRBJ1-1; D is possibly TRBD1 (5 bases). CDR3 length equals 13 residues. CDR1 is SGHKS and CDR2 is YYEKEE in the germline V gene (reference sequence). V shed 4 bases and J shed 4 bases, with 11 bases lying between them. In nucleotides, the CDR3 is TGTGCCAGCAGCCTTTGGGGGGTCACTGAAGCTTTCTTT. Its protein product is CASSLWGVTEAFF.